Listed here are 3 T cell receptor beta chains from one sample, sequenced in a study of long-term antiretroviral therapy in people with HIV. It was version v3.0 of the immunoSEQ assay that was run at survey level. Assay used: immunoSEQ multiplex PCR; TCRdb lists only in-frame clones, some missing. The table shows 30,000 to 35,000 clones, with around 97% occurring only once. The input for sequencing was unsorted PBMCs, taken 6.9 years after starting antiretroviral therapy. Every receptor here comes from a man aged 25-45 years with HIV.

The chain employs TRBV29-1 and TRBJ2-1; no clear D. The ends were cut back, 4 bases at V and 2 bases at J, with 9 bases in the middle. The germline gives CDR1 SQVTM, CDR2 ANQGSEA. This CDR3 contains 13 residues. CDR3 region: CSVGGLAYNEQFF. Here the CDR3 DNA reads TGCAGCGTTGGGGGTCTTGCCTACAATGAGCAGTTCTTC.

A single count supports this clone. This chain uses TRBV14 with TRBJ1-5, with D unresolved. CDR1 SGHDN and CDR2 FVKESK come from the germline V gene. Trimming pared 5 bases from V and 6 bases from J, leaving 8 bases between. This CDR3 region has 12 residues. CDR3 protein: CASSSPGQPQHF. The CDR3 nucleotides are TGTGCCAGCAGCTCCCCTGGTCAGCCCCAGCATTTT.

V and J are TRBV7-9 and TRBJ1-1; D not certain. Trimming shortened V by 5 bases and J by 1 base, and 8 bases separated the two germline ends. CDR1 and CDR2 (germline): SEHNR, FQNEAQ (reference sequence). This CDR3 region has 13 residues. CDR3 loop: CASSTRQNTEAFF. CDR3 bases: TGTGCCAGCAGCACCAGACAGAACACTGAAGCTTTCTTT.